These 18 T cell receptor beta chains came from one sample sequenced in a study of blood T cell repertoires in COVID-19. Generated by immunoSEQ multiplex PCR, the TCRdb table keeps only in-frame clones and is missing some. Of 150,000 to 200,000 clones listed, about 90% are singletons. What was sequenced was peripheral blood. Source of these receptors: a woman between 55 and 75 years old with COVID-19, enrolled during active disease.

The chain combines TRBV6-2 or TRBV6-3 with TRBJ2-1; D is uncertain. Trimming shortened V by 5 bases and J by 0 bases, and 14 bases separated the two germline ends. Germline V gene lookup returns CDR1 MNHEY and CDR2 SVGEGT. The CDR3 spans 16 residues. The CDR3 spells CASSPLVVSSYNEQFF. In DNA, the CDR3 is TGTGCCAGCAGTCCCCTCGTCGTTAGCTCCTACAATGAGCAGTTCTTC.

This chain links TRBV9 with TRBJ2-7; a possible D gene is TRBD2 (6 bases). Trimming left V 1 base short and J 4 bases short, with 9 bases between. CDR3 length equals 13 residues. CDR1 is SGDLS and CDR2 is YYNGEE in the germline V gene. The CDR3 reads CASSVSSGYEQYF. The CDR3 DNA is TGTGCCAGCAGCGTAAGCAGCGGGTACGAGCAGTACTTC.

V and J are TRBV2 and TRBJ2-7; weak D call: TRBD1 (6 bases). V lost 6 bases to trimming and J lost 12 bases, with 12 bases between them. The CDR3 loop spans 10 amino acids. Per germline, CDR1 SNHLY and CDR2 FYNNEI. As DNA, the CDR3 is TGTGCCAGCAGCCAACAGGGCACGTACTTC. Its translation: CASSQQGTYF.

As regards this clone: Different DNA sequences within this sample yield the same CDR3. The rearrangement joins TRBV7-9 to TRBJ2-1, with TRBD2 as a possible D gene (5 bases). V shed 1 base and J shed 0 bases, with 10 bases lying between them. The V gene's germline CDR1 is SEHNR and CDR2 FQNEAQ (reference sequence). The CDR3 consists of 16 residues. CDR3 sequence (DNA): TGTGCCAGCAGCTTAGGTACGGGGAGCTCCTACAATGAGCAGTTCTTC. Amino acids: CASSLGTGSSYNEQFF.

The chain recombines TRBV5-6 with TRBJ1-4; 11 positions match TRBD1. V was clipped by 4 bases and J by 8 bases; unmatched bases: 10. This CDR3 has 16 residues. The germline gives CDR1 SGHDT, CDR2 YYEEEE. The CDR3 is CASSRTGGRIWEKLFF. The CDR3 nucleotides are TGTGCCAGCAGCCGGACAGGGGGCAGGATTTGGGAAAAACTGTTTTTT.

The chain joins TRBV10-3 to TRBJ2-1, with TRBD1 matching over 8 bases. CDR1 and CDR2 (germline): ENHRY, SYGVKD. The CDR3 consists of 15 residues. The V and J ends lost 2 bases and 2 bases, in that order; junction bases with no gene match: 2. The CDR3 sequence: CAISEPGQAYNEQFF. The CDR3 DNA is TGTGCCATCAGTGAGCCGGGACAGGCCTACAATGAGCAGTTCTTC.

This clone was detected only once. The J gene is TRBJ1-2, the V gene TRBV7-8; tentative D call: TRBD1 (6 bases). This CDR3 region has 16 residues. From germline, CDR1 is SGHVS and CDR2 FQNEAQ. V was cut by 2 bases and J by 1 base, with 14 bases left in between. The CDR3 nucleotides are TGTGCCAGCAGCTTATTCCGGGGGGCGCTTAACTATGGCTACACCTTC. Amino acids: CASSLFRGALNYGYTF.

The chain couples TRBV7-2 to TRBJ2-7; a weak D match, TRBD1 (6 bases). Looked up from germline, CDR1 is SGHTA and CDR2 is FQGNSA. Trimming pared 5 bases from V and 2 bases from J, leaving 16 bases between. This CDR3 has 15 residues. CDR3 protein: CASSTVGTLTYEQYF. The CDR3 DNA reads TGTGCCAGCAGCACGGTTGGGACATTAACCTACGAGCAGTACTTC. The full variable domain, in which reference TRBV7-2 and TRBJ2-7 provide the parts outside the CDR3, is GAGVSQSPSNKVTEKGKDVELRCDPISGHTALYWYRQSLGQGLEFLIYFQGNSAPDKSGLPSDRFSAERTGGSVSTLTIQRTQQEDSAVYLCASSTVGTLTYEQYFGPGTRLTVT.

The chain uses TRBV9 and TRBJ2-3; 8 bases are a match to TRBD1. This CDR3 has 14 amino acids. In germline, CDR1 is SGDLS, CDR2 YYNGEE. The ends lost 3 bases at V and 2 bases at J; junction bases unmatched: 2. CDR3 in DNA: TGTGCCAGCAGCGCTCAGGGGGCCACAGATACGCAGTATTTT. Its protein is CASSAQGATDTQYF.

CDR3 sequence reads: CASSWDLPDNSPLHF. The CDR3 nucleotides are TGTGCCAGCAGCTGGGACTTGCCAGATAATTCACCCCTCCACTTT. V is TRBV2 and J is TRBJ1-6, with D perhaps matching TRBD1 (5 bases). Trimming cost V 6 bases and J 5 bases, with 14 bases left between them. This CDR3 has 15 amino acids. CDR1 SNHLY and CDR2 FYNNEI come from the germline V gene.

CDR3 in amino acids: CASGLGESYEQYF. In DNA form, the CDR3 reads TGTGCTAGTGGTTTAGGAGAGTCCTACGAGCAGTACTTC. This chain joins TRBV12-5 and TRBJ2-7, with unresolved D. The V gene lost 3 bases and the J gene lost 1 base, with 7 bases spanning the gap. The CDR3 extends over 13 amino acids. Germline CDR1 is LGHNT and CDR2 is FRNRAP.

CDR3 in amino acids: CASSARRGSTYEQYF. The CDR3 DNA reads as TGCGCCAGCAGCGCCCGCAGGGGATCCACCTACGAGCAGTACTTC. The V and J genes are TRBV5-1 and TRBJ2-7; tentatively, D is TRBD1 (6 bases). The CDR3 extends over 15 amino acids. Trimming left V 4 bases short and J 2 bases short, with 16 bases between. The germline V gene encodes CDR1 SGHRS and CDR2 YFSETQ.

The chain is built from TRBV27 and TRBJ2-1, with 12 bases that match TRBD2. With V trimmed by 2 bases and J by 8 bases, 16 bases remained unmatched. This CDR3 is 19 amino acids long. CDR1 and CDR2 (germline): MNHEY, SMNVEV (reference sequence). The CDR3 spells CASSLTPVQTSGRSYEQFF. CDR3 coding DNA: TGTGCCAGCAGTTTAACCCCCGTTCAGACTAGCGGGAGATCGTATGAGCAGTTCTTC.

This clone was seen once. The CDR3 loop is CASSIPGLSGLFF. The CDR3 DNA is TGTGCCAGTAGTATACCGGGACTAAGCGGTCTGTTCTTC. V usage is TRBV19 and J usage is TRBJ2-1, with TRBD2 identical over 7 bases. Germline-derived CDR1 and CDR2 are LNHDA and SQIVND (reference sequence). This CDR3 is 13 amino acids long. The junction had 10 bases not matched to a gene; V was cut back by 2 bases and J by 15 bases.

The gene calls are TRBV5-1 and TRBJ1-2, with D uncertain. The germline V and J ends were trimmed by 0 bases and 4 bases, with 10 bases remaining between them. Germline CDR1 and CDR2: SGHRS and YFSETQ. The CDR3 contains 14 residues. This chain's CDR3 is CASSLARVFYGYTF. In DNA form, the CDR3 reads TGCGCCAGCAGCTTGGCCCGGGTTTTCTATGGCTACACCTTC.

This chain connects TRBV6-6 to TRBJ2-7; 10 bases are shared with TRBD1. V lost 6 bases to trimming and J lost 0 bases; unmatched junction nucleotides: 5. This CDR3 is 15 amino acids long. The germline gives CDR1 MNHNY, CDR2 SVGAGI (reference sequence). The CDR3 DNA follows: TGTGCCAGCAGGGGCGGGACAGGGGCCTCCTACGAGCAGTACTTC. It codes for CASRGGTGASYEQYF.

The rearrangement uses TRBV4-1 and TRBJ2-1; 7 positions agree with TRBD2. V gave up 2 bases and J gave up 0 bases; unmatched junction bases: 4. This CDR3 is built from 16 residues. Looked up from germline, CDR1 is MGHRA and CDR2 is YSYEKL. This CDR3 is CASSQSSGSSYNEQFF. The CDR3 nucleotides are TGCGCCAGCAGCCAATCTAGCGGAAGCTCCTACAATGAGCAGTTCTTC.

The chain joins TRBV9 to TRBJ2-5, with 12 bases aligning to TRBD2. Trimming took 5 bases from V and 5 from J; bases not matched to a gene: 4. Germline values: CDR1 SGDLS, CDR2 YYNGEE. The CDR3 extends over 14 amino acids. In nucleotides, the CDR3 is TGTGCCAGCAGTACCCTAGCGGGAGGGGAGACCCAGTACTTC. It encodes CASSTLAGGETQYF. Full variable domain (missing parts from reference TRBV9 and TRBJ2-5): DSGVTQTPKHLITATGQRVTLRCSPRSGDLSVYWYQQSLDQGLQFLIQYYNGEERAKGNILERFSAQQFPDLHSELNLSSLELGDSALYFCASSTLAGGETQYFGPGTRLLVL.